This T cell receptor beta chain was observed in a study of Graves' ophthalmopathy and Graves' hyperthyroidism. None of the included patients had other autoimmune diseases, uncontrolled infections, pregnancy or lactation, as these led to exclusion. The PBMCs used were ones drawn from approximately 10 ml of fresh peripheral blood. Germline V gene sequence: CDR1 LGHDT, CDR2 YNNKEL (reference sequence). The CDR3 loop spans 15 amino acids. The germline V and J ends were trimmed by 1 base and 1 base, with 11 bases remaining between them. This clonotype was observed a handful of times. Researchers took RNA transcripts and amplified TCR beta CDR3 regions from them. The authors performed first-round RT-PCR with HTBI primers and then a second-round multiplex PCR. TCRdb analysed the multiplex PCR reads with MiXCR anew, one entry per CDR3 protein. The sample includes roughly 410,000 distinct CDR3 sequences, approximately 15% of them seen just once.

The sequenced sample was peripheral blood. The chain combines TRBV3-1 with TRBJ2-7; maybe TRBD1 (6 bases). This clonotype was sampled from a woman under 30 with stable Graves' hyperthyroidism. The CDR3 region has the DNA TGTGCCAGCAGCCAAGCCCAGGGGCGATCCTACGAGCAGTACTTC. This codes for CASSQAQGRSYEQYF.